The 10 T cell receptor beta chains reported below all come from one sample, sequenced in a study of T cells in Graves' hyperthyroidism and ophthalmopathy. The CDR3 regions of TCR beta were amplified from RNA transcripts. Using the HTBI primer set, a first-round RT-PCR was run on the TCR CDR3. TCRdb fed the multiplex PCR reads into MiXCR, producing one record per CDR3 protein. This table holds hundreds of thousands of distinct CDR3 sequences, 15% to 20% found once. The sequenced sample consisted of blood. These receptors originate from a woman aged 25 to 39 with Graves' hyperthyroidism.

In its sample, this clonotype was seen a few times. V usage is TRBV5-1 and J usage is TRBJ1-6; 10 positions match TRBD1. V lost 0 bases to trimming and J lost 8 bases; unmatched junction nucleotides: 11. Germline loops: CDR1 SGHRS, CDR2 YFSETQ. The CDR3 contains 18 residues. The CDR3 sequence is CASSLVLGTGDLDSPLHF. The CDR3 DNA is TGCGCCAGCAGCTTGGTTTTAGGGACAGGGGATTTGGATTCACCCCTCCACTTT.

In its sample, this clonotype was seen a few times. DNA for the CDR3: TGTGCCTGGAGCCTAGTAGTCCCGGGCGAGCAGTACTTC. Its protein is CAWSLVVPGEQYF. The chain combines TRBV30 with TRBJ2-7, with unresolved D. Germline assignment: CDR1 GTSNPN and CDR2 SVGIG (reference sequence). Trimming took off 3 bases at V and 6 bases at J, with 15 bases between the two ends. The CDR3 has 13 residues.

Many counts were recorded for this clonotype. The chain links TRBV5-1 to TRBJ2-1; 10 nucleotides line up with TRBD2. Unmatched junction bases numbered 10, after V lost 0 bases and J lost 7 bases. The germline V gene encodes CDR1 SGHRS and CDR2 YFSETQ. There are 17 residues in the CDR3. CDR3 region: CASSLASSGSLRNEQFF. CDR3 in DNA: TGCGCCAGCAGCTTGGCGTCTAGCGGGAGTTTGAGGAATGAGCAGTTCTTC.

At least ten counts were recorded for this clonotype. The chain has TRBV7-9 and TRBJ2-3; possibly TRBD2 for D (6 bases). The germline V gene encodes CDR1 SEHNR and CDR2 FQNEAQ (reference sequence). The CDR3 covers 13 residues. Trimming removed 8 bases from V and 0 bases from J, with 9 bases in between. The CDR3 here is CASRGASTDTQYF. In nucleotides, the CDR3 is TGTGCCAGCCGCGGGGCTAGCACAGATACGCAGTATTTT.

This clonotype was seen many times. The gene calls are TRBV28 and TRBJ1-2; D is perhaps TRBD1 (5 bases). V dropped 5 bases and J dropped 5 bases, with 15 bases sitting between them. The CDR3 runs to 14 residues. Per the germline V gene, CDR1 is MDHEN and CDR2 is SYDVKM. CDR3 residues: CASSPGTLGYGYTF. CDR3 sequence (DNA): TGTGCCAGCAGTCCAGGGACCTTGGGATATGGCTACACCTTC.

The genes are TRBV12-3 or TRBV12-4 and TRBJ1-4, with a possible D match to TRBD1 (5 bases). The CDR3 runs to 14 residues. Trimming pared 3 bases from V and 8 bases from J, leaving 13 bases between. The CDR3 DNA reads as TGTGCCAGCAGTTTTTCACAGGCAGGGGAAAAACTGTTTTTT. This encodes CASSFSQAGEKLFF.

This chain connects TRBV9 to TRBJ2-1; perhaps TRBD2 as D (6 bases). Trimming took 4 bases from V and 5 from J, leaving 25 bases between them. The CDR3 has 18 residues. The germline gives CDR1 SGDLS, CDR2 YYNGEE. The CDR3 DNA sequence: TGTGCCAGCAGCCTGGCCCCTCCGGGCGGGATCGGCAACAATGAGCAGTTCTTC. The encoded protein is CASSLAPPGGIGNNEQFF.

This clonotype was seen only a few times. CDR3 region: CASSPTRQGRIDGYTF. CDR3 DNA: TGTGCCAGTAGTCCGACCCGACAGGGGAGGATTGATGGCTACACCTTC. The chain is built from TRBV19 and TRBJ1-2; 8 bases agree with TRBD1. The CDR3 has 16 residues. J gave up 6 bases and V 5 bases, and 14 bases lay outside the gene matches. CDR1 and CDR2 from the germline V gene are LNHDA and SQIVND (reference sequence).

This clonotype occurred many times. CDR3 DNA: TGTGCCAGCAGCCATTGGGAAAGCTCCTACAATGAGCAGTTCTTC. It translates to CASSHWESSYNEQFF. The rearrangement links TRBV3-1 to TRBJ2-1; D not resolved. The CDR3 extends over 15 amino acids. Trimming stripped 3 bases from V and 0 bases from J, with 9 bases between. The germline gives CDR1 LGHDT, CDR2 YNNKEL (reference sequence).

Ten or more counts support this clonotype. The chain is built from TRBV5-6 and TRBJ1-2; no firm D call. The germline V and J ends were trimmed by 1 base and 8 bases, with 15 bases remaining between them. The germline CDR1 and CDR2 sequences are SGHDT and YYEEEE. The CDR3 is made up of 14 amino acids. CDR3 loop: CASSLRVGGYGYTF. Here the CDR3 DNA reads TGTGCCAGCAGCTTGCGTGTAGGAGGCTACGGCTACACCTTC.